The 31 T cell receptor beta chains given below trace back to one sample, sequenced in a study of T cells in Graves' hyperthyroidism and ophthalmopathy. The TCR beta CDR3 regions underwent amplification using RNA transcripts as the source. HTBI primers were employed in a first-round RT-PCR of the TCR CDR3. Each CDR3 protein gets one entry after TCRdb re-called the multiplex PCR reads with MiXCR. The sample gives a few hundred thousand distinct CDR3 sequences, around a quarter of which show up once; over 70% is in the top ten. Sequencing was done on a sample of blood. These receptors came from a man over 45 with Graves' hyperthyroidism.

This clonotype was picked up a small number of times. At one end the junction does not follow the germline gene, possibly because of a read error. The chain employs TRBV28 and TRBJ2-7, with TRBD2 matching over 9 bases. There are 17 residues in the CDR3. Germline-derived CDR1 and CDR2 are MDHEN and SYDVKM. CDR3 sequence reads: CACSPRVGSSGTIEQYF. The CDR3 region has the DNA TGTGCCTGCAGTCCTCGGGTCGGTTCTAGCGGGACGATCGAGCAGTACTTC. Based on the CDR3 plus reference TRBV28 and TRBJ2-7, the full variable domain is DVKVTQSSRYLVKRTGEKVFLECVQDMDHENMFWYRQDPGLGLRLIYFSYDVKMKEKGDIPEGYSVSREKKERFSLILESASTNQTSMYLCACSPRVGSSGTIEQYFGPGTRLTVT.

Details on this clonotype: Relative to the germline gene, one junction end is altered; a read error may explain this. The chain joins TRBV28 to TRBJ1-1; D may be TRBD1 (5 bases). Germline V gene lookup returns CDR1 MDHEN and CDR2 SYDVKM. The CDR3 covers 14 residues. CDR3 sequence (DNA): TGTGCCAGCAGCCCAGGGCATTTGAACGCTGAAGCTTTCTTT. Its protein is CASSPGHLNAEAFF.

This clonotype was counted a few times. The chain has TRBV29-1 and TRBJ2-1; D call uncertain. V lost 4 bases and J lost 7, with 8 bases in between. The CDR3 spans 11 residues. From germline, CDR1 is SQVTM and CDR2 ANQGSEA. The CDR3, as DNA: TGCAGCGTTGGATTCGGTAATGAGCAGTTCTTC. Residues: CSVGFGNEQFF.

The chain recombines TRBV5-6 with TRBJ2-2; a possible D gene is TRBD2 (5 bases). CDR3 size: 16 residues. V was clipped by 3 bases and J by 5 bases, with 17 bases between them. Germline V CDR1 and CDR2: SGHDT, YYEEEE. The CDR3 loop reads CASSSALAAPTGELFF. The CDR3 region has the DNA TGTGCCAGCAGCTCTGCCCTAGCTGCCCCGACCGGGGAGCTGTTTTTT.

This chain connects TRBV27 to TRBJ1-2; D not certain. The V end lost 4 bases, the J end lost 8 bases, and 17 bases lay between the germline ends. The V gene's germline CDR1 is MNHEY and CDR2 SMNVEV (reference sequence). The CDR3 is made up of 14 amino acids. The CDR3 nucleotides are TGTGCCAGCAGTTCCTACGGGGAGGTCGCGGGCTACACCTTC. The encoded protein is CASSSYGEVAGYTF.

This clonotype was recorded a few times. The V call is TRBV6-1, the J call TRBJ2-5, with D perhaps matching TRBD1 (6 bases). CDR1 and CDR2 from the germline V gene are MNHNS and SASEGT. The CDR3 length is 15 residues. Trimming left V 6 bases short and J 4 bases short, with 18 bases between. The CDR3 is CASSGESTGPETQYF. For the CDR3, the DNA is TGTGCCAGCAGCGGTGAATCGACAGGCCCAGAGACCCAGTACTTC.

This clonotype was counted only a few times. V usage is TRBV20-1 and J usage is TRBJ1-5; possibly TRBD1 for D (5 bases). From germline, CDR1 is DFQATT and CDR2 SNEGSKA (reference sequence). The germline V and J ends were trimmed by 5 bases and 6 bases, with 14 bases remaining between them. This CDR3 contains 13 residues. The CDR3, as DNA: TGCAGTGCTGCCTGGGGGGGGTCTCAGCCCCAGCATTTT. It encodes CSAAWGGSQPQHF.

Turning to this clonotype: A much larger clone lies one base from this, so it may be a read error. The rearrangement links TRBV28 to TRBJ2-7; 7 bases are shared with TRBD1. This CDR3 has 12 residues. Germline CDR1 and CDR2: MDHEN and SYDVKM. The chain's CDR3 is CDSTNRGHEQYF. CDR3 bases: TGTGACAGCACCAACAGGGGCCACGAGCAGTACTTC.

The CDR3 DNA sequence: TGTGCCAGCAGCCCCCCCGGGGGGTCCTATGGCTACACCTTC. Residues: CASSPPGGSYGYTF. The chain carries TRBV3-1 and TRBJ1-2, with D maybe TRBD1 (5 bases). Germline CDR1 reads LGHDT; CDR2 reads YNNKEL (reference sequence). Trimming shortened V by 4 bases and J by 4 bases, and 13 bases separated the two germline ends. This CDR3 is built from 14 residues.

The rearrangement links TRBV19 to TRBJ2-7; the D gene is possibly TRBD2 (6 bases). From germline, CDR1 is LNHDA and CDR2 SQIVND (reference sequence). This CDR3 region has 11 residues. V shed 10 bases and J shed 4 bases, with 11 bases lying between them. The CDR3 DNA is TGTGCCACGCGGGACTTTTACGAGCAGTACTTC. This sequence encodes CATRDFYEQYF.

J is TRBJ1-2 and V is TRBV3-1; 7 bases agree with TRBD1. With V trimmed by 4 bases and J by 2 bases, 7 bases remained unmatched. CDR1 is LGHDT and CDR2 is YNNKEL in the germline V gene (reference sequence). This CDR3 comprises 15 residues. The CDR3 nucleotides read TGTGCCAGCAGCCCCACCGGACAGGTGAACTATGGCTACACCTTC. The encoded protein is CASSPTGQVNYGYTF.

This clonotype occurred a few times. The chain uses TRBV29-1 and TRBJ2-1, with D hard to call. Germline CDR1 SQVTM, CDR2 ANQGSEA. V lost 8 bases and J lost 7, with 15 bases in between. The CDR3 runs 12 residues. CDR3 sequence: CSIRFFGNEQFF. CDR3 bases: TGCAGCATTCGCTTTTTCGGGAATGAGCAGTTCTTC.

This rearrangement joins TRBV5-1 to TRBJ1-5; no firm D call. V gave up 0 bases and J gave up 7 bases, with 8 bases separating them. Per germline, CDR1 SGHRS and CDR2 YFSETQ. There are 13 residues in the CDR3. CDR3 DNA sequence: TGCGCCAGCAGCTTGGGTGGCGAGCAGCCCCAGCATTTT. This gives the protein CASSLGGEQPQHF.

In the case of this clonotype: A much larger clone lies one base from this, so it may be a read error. CDR3 DNA: TGTGCCAGCAGTTCGAAGTCCGGGACTAGCGGGAGAGAGGCCCAGTACTTC. Protein sequence: CASSSKSGTSGREAQYF. The rearrangement uses TRBV27 and TRBJ2-5, with TRBD2 matching 14 bases. Germline V gives CDR1 MNHEY, CDR2 SMNVEV (reference sequence). The CDR3 is 17 residues long.

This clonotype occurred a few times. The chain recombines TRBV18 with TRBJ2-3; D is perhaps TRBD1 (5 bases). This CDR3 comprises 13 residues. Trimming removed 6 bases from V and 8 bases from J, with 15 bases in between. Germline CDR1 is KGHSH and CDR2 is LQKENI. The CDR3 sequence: CASSYDRWGTQYF. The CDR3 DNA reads TGTGCCAGCTCTTATGACAGATGGGGTACGCAGTATTTT.

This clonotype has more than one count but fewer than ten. CDR3 region: CALRGHAGDTEAFF. The CDR3 DNA reads TGCGCCCTTCGGGGACACGCGGGGGACACTGAAGCTTTCTTT. The chain joins TRBV29-1 to TRBJ1-1; a possible D gene is TRBD1 (6 bases). The V gene's germline CDR1 is SQVTM and CDR2 ANQGSEA. This CDR3 region has 14 residues.

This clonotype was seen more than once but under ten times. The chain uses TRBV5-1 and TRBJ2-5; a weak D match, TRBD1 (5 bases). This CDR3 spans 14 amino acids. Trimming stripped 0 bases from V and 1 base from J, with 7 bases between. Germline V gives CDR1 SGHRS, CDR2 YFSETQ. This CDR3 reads CASSLGDSQETQYF. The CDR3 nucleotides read TGCGCCAGCAGCTTGGGCGACAGCCAAGAGACCCAGTACTTC.

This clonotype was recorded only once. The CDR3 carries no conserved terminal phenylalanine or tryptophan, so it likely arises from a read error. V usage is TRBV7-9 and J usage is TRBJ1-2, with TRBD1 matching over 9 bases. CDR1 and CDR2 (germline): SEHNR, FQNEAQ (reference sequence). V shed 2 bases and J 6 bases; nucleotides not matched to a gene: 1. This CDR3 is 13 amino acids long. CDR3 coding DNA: TGTGCCAGCAGCTTATGGGACAGGGATGGCTACACCTTG. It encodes CASSLWDRDGYTL.

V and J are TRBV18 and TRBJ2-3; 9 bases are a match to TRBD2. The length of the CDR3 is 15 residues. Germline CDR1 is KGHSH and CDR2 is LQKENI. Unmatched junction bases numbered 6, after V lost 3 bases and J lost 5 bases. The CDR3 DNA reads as TGTGCCAGCTCACCGCTCGCAGCGGGAGGAGATACGCAGTATTTT. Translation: CASSPLAAGGDTQYF.

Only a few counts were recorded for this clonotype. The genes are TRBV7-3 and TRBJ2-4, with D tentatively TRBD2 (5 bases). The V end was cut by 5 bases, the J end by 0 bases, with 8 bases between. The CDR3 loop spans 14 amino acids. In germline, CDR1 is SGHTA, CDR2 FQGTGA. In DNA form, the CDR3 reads TGTGCCAGCAGCCACGGGGTAGCCAAAAACATTCAGTACTTC. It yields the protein CASSHGVAKNIQYF.

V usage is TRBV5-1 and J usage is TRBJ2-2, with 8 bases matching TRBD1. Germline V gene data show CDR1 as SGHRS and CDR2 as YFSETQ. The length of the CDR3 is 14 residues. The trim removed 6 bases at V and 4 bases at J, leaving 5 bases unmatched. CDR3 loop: CASKGQATTGELFF. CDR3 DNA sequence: TGCGCCAGCAAGGGACAGGCCACCACCGGGGAGCTGTTTTTT.

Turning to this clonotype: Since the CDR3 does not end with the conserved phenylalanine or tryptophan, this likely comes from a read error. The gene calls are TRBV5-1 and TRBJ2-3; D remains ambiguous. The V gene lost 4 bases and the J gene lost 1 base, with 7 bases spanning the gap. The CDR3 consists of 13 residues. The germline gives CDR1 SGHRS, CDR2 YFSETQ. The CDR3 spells CASSPWRTDTQYL. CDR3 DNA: TGCGCCAGCAGCCCCTGGCGCACAGATACGCAGTATCTT.

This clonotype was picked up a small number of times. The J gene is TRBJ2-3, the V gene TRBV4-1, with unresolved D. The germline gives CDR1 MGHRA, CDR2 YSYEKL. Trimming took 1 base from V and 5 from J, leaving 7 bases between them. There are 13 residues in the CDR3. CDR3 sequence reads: CASSQALVDTQYF. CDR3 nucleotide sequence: TGCGCCAGCAGCCAAGCTTTGGTAGATACGCAGTATTTT.

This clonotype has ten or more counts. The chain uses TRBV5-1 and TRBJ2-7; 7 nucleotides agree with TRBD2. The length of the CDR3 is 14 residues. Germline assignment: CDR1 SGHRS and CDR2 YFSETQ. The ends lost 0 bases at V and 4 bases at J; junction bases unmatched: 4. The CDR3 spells CASSLELASYEQYF. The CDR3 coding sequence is TGCGCCAGCAGCTTGGAACTAGCGAGTTACGAGCAGTACTTC.

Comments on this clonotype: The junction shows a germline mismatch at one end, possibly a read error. The CDR3 DNA is TGCAGTGCTCGACTAGCGGCCCAAGAGGCCCAGTACTTC. Amino acids: CSARLAAQEAQYF. The V and J genes are TRBV20-1 and TRBJ2-5; 9 bases match TRBD2. Germline V gene data show CDR1 as DFQATT and CDR2 as SNEGSKA (reference sequence). This CDR3 comprises 13 residues.

This CDR3 reads CSARSGTGTNNEQFF. The DNA for the CDR3 is TGCAGTGCTAGGTCCGGGACAGGGACAAACAATGAGCAGTTCTTC. The chain uses TRBV20-1 and TRBJ2-1, with TRBD1 matching over 9 bases. Per the germline V gene, CDR1 is DFQATT and CDR2 is SNEGSKA (reference sequence). CDR3 length equals 15 residues. V shed 3 bases and J 5 bases; nucleotides not matched to a gene: 8.

The CDR3 DNA follows: TGTGCCACCAGCAGAGGAGGGGCGGGAGGGGGCACAGATACGCAGTATTTT. This translates into CATSRGGAGGGTDTQYF. The chain uses TRBV15 and TRBJ2-3; 9 nucleotides line up with TRBD2. Germline CDR1 and CDR2: LNHNV and YYDKDF (reference sequence). The CDR3 runs 17 residues. The trim removed 1 base at V and 1 base at J, leaving 6 bases unmatched.

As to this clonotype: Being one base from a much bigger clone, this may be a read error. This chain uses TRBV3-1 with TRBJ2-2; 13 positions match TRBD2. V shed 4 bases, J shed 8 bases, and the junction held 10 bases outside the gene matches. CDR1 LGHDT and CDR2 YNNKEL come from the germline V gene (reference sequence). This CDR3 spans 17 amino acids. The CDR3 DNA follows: TGTGCCAGCAGCCGGGAGAGCGGACTAGCGGGAGAAGGGGAGCTGTTTTTT. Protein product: CASSRESGLAGEGELFF.

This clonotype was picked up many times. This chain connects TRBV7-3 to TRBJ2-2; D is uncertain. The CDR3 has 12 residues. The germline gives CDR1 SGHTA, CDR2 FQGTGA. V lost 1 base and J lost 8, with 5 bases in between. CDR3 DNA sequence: TGTGCCAGCAGCTTAATACCGGGGGAGCTGTTTTTT. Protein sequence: CASSLIPGELFF.

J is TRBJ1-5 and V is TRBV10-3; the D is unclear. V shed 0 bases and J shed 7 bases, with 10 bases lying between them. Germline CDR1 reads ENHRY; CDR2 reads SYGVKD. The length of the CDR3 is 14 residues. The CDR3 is CAISESVGLQPQHF. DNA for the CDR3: TGTGCCATCAGTGAGTCGGTTGGCCTCCAGCCCCAGCATTTT.

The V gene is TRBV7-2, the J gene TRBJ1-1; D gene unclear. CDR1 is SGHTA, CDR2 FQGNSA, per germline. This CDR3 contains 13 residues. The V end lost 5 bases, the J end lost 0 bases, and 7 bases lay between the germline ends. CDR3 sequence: CASSIEVNTEAFF. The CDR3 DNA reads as TGTGCCAGCAGCATAGAGGTGAACACTGAAGCTTTCTTT.